Below, 14 T cell receptor beta chains from the same sample are listed, as sequenced in a study of early T cells in non-severe SARS-CoV-2 infection. MiXCR, applied by TCRdb to the 5' RACE reads, yields one record per CDR3 protein. The data show 60,000 or so distinct CDR3 sequences, 10% to 15% seen once. Sequencing input: whole blood. Source of these receptors: an adult who was a healthcare worker with PCR-confirmed SARS-CoV-2 infection or an uninfected control (not recorded which).

This clonotype was counted ten times or more. This chain links TRBV29-1 with TRBJ2-6; D is unclear. Deletions cut 1 base from V and 0 bases from J, with 1 base between. CDR1 is SQVTM, CDR2 ANQGSEA, per germline. This CDR3 spans 13 amino acids. The CDR3 protein is CSVEASGANVLTF. In nucleotides, the CDR3 is TGCAGCGTTGAAGCCTCTGGGGCCAACGTCCTGACTTTC.

This clonotype was picked up a small number of times. The rearrangement joins TRBV28 to TRBJ2-7; D gene uncertain. The V and J ends lost 8 bases and 4 bases respectively, with 15 bases between them. Germline lookup yields CDR1 MDHEN and CDR2 SYDVKM. This CDR3 is 13 amino acids long. This CDR3 is CASGDFPGYEQYF. The CDR3 nucleotides are TGTGCCAGCGGCGACTTCCCCGGGTACGAGCAGTACTTC.

The rearrangement links TRBV10-1 to TRBJ1-1; 11 bases agree with TRBD1. The CDR3 sequence is 16 residues long. V was clipped by 6 bases and J by 4 bases; unmatched bases: 10. Germline V CDR1 and CDR2: WNHNN, SYGVQD (reference sequence). The CDR3 protein is CASSLTPGTGGTEAFF. The CDR3 region has the DNA TGCGCCAGCAGCCTCACCCCCGGGACAGGGGGCACTGAAGCTTTCTTT.

As for this clonotype: A clone one base away is much larger, so this may be a read error. The V and J genes are TRBV6-1 and TRBJ2-2, with TRBD2 identical over 11 bases. Germline V CDR1 and CDR2: MNHNS, SASEGT. This CDR3 comprises 14 residues. The CDR3 nucleotides read TGTGTCAGTACGGGACTAGCGGACACCGGGGAGCTGTTTTTT. Residues: CVSTGLADTGELFF.

There are many counts of this clonotype. The rearrangement uses TRBV24-1 and TRBJ2-1; TRBD2 matches 8 bases. The germline CDR1 and CDR2 sequences are KGHDR and SFDVKD. The CDR3 loop spans 15 amino acids. V lost 3 bases, J lost 10 bases, and 10 bases stayed unmatched. The DNA for the CDR3 is TGTGCCACCAGTGATCCCACGGGACTAGGAAACGAGCAGTTCTTC. Protein product: CATSDPTGLGNEQFF.

Ten or more counts support this clonotype. The chain carries TRBV5-1 and TRBJ1-6; 10 bases line up with TRBD1. Germline trimming cut 0 bases from V and 9 bases from J; bases unmatched to any gene: 3. This CDR3 comprises 15 residues. The germline V gene encodes CDR1 SGHRS and CDR2 YFSETQ. The CDR3 region is CASSLGQGAPSPLHF. CDR3 DNA: TGCGCCAGCAGCTTGGGACAGGGGGCGCCTTCACCCCTCCACTTT.

The V call is TRBV5-1, the J call TRBJ1-3; no clear D. The CDR3 contains 14 residues. V lost 3 bases and J lost 2, with 9 bases in between. From germline, CDR1 is SGHRS and CDR2 YFSETQ. The CDR3 region has the DNA TGCGCCAGCAGCTCGGCAAGCCCTGGAAACACCATATATTTT. This gives the protein CASSSASPGNTIYF.

This clonotype has just a few counts. The chain employs TRBV6-5 and TRBJ2-3; D unclear. The CDR3 consists of 12 residues. V lost 0 bases to trimming and J lost 6 bases, with 4 bases between them. Germline CDR1 MNHEY, CDR2 SVGAGI. CDR3 protein: CASSYSGDTQYF. CDR3 coding DNA: TGTGCCAGCAGTTACTCGGGGGATACGCAGTATTTT.

This clonotype was found many times. The chain couples TRBV24-1 to TRBJ2-1; tentatively, D is TRBD2 (7 bases). CDR3 length: 15 residues. The germline V gene has CDR1 KGHDR and CDR2 SFDVKD. V was clipped by 1 base and J by 4 bases, with 10 bases between them. CDR3 DNA: TGTGCCACCAGTGATTTTGCGGGGGCTTACAATGAGCAGTTCTTC. Protein sequence: CATSDFAGAYNEQFF.

This clonotype was counted at least ten times. The genes are TRBV30 and TRBJ2-7; maybe TRBD1 (6 bases). The V end lost 1 base, the J end lost 7 bases, and 20 bases lay between the germline ends. The CDR3 extends over 15 amino acids. Germline V gene lookup returns CDR1 GTSNPN and CDR2 SVGIG (reference sequence). In DNA form, the CDR3 reads TGTGCCTGGAGTGCCAACAGGGCTTTATCGGGGGAGCAGTACTTC. The encoded protein is CAWSANRALSGEQYF.

At least ten counts were recorded for this clonotype. The chain has TRBV19 and TRBJ2-7; D perhaps matches TRBD2 (5 bases). The CDR3 is made up of 14 amino acids. V was cut by 4 bases and J by 4 bases, with 14 bases left in between. Germline V CDR1 and CDR2: LNHDA, SQIVND (reference sequence). The CDR3 spells CASSTSSLLYEQYF. CDR3 nucleotides: TGTGCCAGTAGTACATCTAGCCTTCTTTACGAGCAGTACTTC.

The CDR3 nucleotides read TGCAGCGTTGCGTCTAGCGGGGTCGAGCAGTACTTC. As protein: CSVASSGVEQYF. The chain links TRBV29-1 to TRBJ2-7; 9 bases are shared with TRBD2. This CDR3 contains 12 residues. Trimming cost V 4 bases and J 6 bases; bases outside gene matches: 4. Germline V gene sequence: CDR1 SQVTM, CDR2 ANQGSEA.

This clonotype was detected only a few times. The chain joins TRBV10-3 to TRBJ2-3; possibly TRBD1 or TRBD2 for D (6 bases each). The germline V and J ends were trimmed by 3 bases and 5 bases, with 12 bases remaining between them. There are 14 residues in the CDR3. In germline, CDR1 is ENHRY, CDR2 SYGVKD. The CDR3 reads CAISEPGAGDTQYF. Here the CDR3 DNA reads TGTGCCATCAGTGAACCGGGGGCGGGAGATACGCAGTATTTT.

The chain uses TRBV15 and TRBJ2-3; 8 bases align to TRBD1. V shed 5 bases, J shed 0 bases, and the junction held 1 base outside the gene matches. Looked up from germline, CDR1 is LNHNV and CDR2 is YYDKDF (reference sequence). CDR3 length: 14 amino acids. CDR3 coding DNA: TGTGCCACCAGCGGACAGGGAAGCACAGATACGCAGTATTTT. Translating gives CATSGQGSTDTQYF.